This record looks at one T cell receptor beta chain sequence and its context. No antigen is known for it. The sample comes from a study of cytomegalovirus exposure and HLA in healthy donors. Overall study findings and caveats: Analysis was performed later, and it showed HLA-associated TCR beta chains to be more clonally expanded than equally common others. There were some public TCRs occurring in many donors, but most TCR sequences were rare. Fewer N-insertions (relative to the approximately 670-donor mean) were reportedly seen in an Asian-associated ancestry cluster in a later analysis.

CDR3 length equals 16 residues. J lost 4 bases, V lost 2 bases, and 5 bases had no gene match. Germline assignment: CDR1 MNHNS and CDR2 SASEGT. PCR employed 60 Vbeta and 13 Jbeta primers. Here immunoSEQ multiplex PCR was the method, and the copy in TCRdb shows in-frame clones only, minus some. The sample lists 210,000 or so clones; roughly 80% were seen once. The source is a girl aged 2 to 10 in good health and CMV-seronegative. The sample taken for sequencing was PBMCs. This chain links TRBV6-1 with TRBJ2-1, with 10 nucleotides matching TRBD2. The CDR3 reads CASSESRTSGYNEQFF. CDR3 sequence (DNA): TGTGCCAGCAGTGAAAGCCGGACTAGCGGTTACAATGAGCAGTTCTTC.